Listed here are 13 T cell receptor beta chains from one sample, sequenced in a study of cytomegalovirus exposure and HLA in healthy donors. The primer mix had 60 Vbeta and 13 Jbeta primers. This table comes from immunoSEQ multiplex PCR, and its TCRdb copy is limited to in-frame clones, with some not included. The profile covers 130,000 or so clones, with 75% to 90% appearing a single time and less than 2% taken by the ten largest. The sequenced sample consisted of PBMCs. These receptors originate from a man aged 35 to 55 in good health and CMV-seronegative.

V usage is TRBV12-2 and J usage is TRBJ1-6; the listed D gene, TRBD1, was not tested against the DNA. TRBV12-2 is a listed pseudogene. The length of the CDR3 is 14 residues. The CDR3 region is CASRLTDRVSPLHF. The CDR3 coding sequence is TGTGCAAGTCGCTTAACGGACAGGGTTTCACCCCTCCACTTT.

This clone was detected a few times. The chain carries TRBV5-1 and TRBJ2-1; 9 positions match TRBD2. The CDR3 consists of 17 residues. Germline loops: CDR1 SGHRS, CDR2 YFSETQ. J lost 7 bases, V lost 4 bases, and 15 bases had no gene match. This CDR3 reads CASSGQTSGEPLNEQFF. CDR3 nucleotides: TGCGCCAGCAGCGGCCAGACTAGCGGCGAACCGTTGAATGAGCAGTTCTTC.

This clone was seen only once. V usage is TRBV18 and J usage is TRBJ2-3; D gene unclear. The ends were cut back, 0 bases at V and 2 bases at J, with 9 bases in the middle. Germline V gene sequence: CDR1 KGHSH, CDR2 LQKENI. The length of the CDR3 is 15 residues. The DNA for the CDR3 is TGTGCCAGCTCACCACCCCCTCGGGTCACAGATACGCAGTATTTT. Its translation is CASSPPPRVTDTQYF.

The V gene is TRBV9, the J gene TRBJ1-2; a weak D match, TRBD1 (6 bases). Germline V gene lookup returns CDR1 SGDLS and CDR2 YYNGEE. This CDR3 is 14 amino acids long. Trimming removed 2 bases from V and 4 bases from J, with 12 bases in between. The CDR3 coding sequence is TGTGCCAGCAGCGTCACAGGGATGGGCTATGGCTACACCTTC. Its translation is CASSVTGMGYGYTF.

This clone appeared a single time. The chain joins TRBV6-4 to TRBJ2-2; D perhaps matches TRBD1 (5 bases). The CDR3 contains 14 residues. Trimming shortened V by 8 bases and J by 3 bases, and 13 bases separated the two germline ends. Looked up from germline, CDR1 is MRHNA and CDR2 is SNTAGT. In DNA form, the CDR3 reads TGTGCCAGCCCTGACAGTTTCTACACCGGGGAGCTGTTTTTT. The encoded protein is CASPDSFYTGELFF.

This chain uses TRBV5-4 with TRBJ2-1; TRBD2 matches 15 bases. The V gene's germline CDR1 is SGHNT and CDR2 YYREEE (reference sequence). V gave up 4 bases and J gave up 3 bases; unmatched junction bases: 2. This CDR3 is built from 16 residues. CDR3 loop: CASSRGLAGGYNEQFF. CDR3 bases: TGTGCCAGCAGCAGGGGACTAGCGGGAGGCTACAATGAGCAGTTCTTC.

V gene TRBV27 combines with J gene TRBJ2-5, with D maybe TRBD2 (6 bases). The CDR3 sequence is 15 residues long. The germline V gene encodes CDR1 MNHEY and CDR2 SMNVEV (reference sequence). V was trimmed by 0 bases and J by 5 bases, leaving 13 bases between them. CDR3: CASSLSLAGVETQYF. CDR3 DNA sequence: TGTGCCAGCAGTTTATCACTAGCTGGAGTCGAGACCCAGTACTTC.

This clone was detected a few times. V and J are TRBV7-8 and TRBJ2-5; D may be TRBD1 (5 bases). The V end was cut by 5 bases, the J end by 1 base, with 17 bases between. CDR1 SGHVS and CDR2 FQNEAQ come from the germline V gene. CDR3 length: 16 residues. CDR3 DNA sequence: TGTGCCAGCAGCCCATCCTTTGGGGCAGGCCAAGAGACCCAGTACTTC. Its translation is CASSPSFGAGQETQYF.

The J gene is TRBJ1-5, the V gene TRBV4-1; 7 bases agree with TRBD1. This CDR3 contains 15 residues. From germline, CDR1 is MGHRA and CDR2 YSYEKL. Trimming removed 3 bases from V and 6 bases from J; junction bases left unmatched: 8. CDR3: CASSHPDRRSQPQHF. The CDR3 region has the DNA TGCGCCAGCAGCCACCCGGACAGGAGATCTCAGCCCCAGCATTTT.

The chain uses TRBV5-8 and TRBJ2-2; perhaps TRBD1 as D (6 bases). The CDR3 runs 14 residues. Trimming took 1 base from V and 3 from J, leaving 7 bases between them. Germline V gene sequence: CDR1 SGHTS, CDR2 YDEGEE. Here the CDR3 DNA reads TGTGCCAGCAGCTTGACAGGGTACACCGGGGAGCTGTTTTTT. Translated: CASSLTGYTGELFF.

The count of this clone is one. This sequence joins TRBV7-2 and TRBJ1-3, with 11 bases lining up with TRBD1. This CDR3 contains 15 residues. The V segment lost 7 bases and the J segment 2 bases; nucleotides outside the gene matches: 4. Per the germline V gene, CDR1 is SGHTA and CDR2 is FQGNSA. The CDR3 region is CASTPDRGPGNTIYF. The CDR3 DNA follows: TGTGCCAGCACCCCGGACAGGGGGCCTGGAAACACCATATATTTT. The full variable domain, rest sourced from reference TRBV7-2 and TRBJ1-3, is GAGVSQSPSNKVTEKGKDVELRCDPISGHTALYWYRQSLGQGLEFLIYFQGNSAPDKSGLPSDRFSAERTGGSVSTLTIQRTQQEDSAVYLCASTPDRGPGNTIYFGEGSWLTVV.

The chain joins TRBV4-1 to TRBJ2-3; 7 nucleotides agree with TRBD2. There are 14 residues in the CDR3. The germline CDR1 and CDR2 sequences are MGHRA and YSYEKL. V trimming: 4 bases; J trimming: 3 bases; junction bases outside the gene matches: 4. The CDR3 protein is CASSLSGDTDTQYF. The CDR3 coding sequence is TGCGCCAGCAGCCTAAGCGGGGATACAGATACGCAGTATTTT.

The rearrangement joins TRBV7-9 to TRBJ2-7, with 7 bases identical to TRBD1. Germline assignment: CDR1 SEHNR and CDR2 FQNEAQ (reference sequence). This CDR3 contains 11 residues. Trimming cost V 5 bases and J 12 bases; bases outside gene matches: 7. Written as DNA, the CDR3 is TGTGCCAGCAGCCCCGGACAGGAGGCGTACTTC. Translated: CASSPGQEAYF.